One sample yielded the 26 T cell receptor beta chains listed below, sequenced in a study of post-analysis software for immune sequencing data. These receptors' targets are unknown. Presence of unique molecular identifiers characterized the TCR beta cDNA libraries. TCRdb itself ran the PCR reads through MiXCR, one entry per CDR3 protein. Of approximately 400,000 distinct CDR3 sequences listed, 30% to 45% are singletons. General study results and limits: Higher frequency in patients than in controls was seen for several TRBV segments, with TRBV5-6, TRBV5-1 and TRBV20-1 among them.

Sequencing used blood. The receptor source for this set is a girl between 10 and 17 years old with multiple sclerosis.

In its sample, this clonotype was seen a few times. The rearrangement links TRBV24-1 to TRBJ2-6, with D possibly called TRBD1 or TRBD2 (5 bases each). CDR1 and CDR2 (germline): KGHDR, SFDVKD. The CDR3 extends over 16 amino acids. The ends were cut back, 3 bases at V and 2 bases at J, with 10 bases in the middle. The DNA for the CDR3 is TGTGCCACCAGTGATCCAGGGAGAGCTGGGGCCAACGTCCTGACTTTC. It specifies CATSDPGRAGANVLTF.

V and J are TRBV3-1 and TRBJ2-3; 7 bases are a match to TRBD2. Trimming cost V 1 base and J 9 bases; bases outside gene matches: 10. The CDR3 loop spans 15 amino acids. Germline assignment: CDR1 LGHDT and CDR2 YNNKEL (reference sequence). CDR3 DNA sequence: TGTGCCAGCAGCCAAGCCTCGGGACTACTAAACACGCAGTATTTT. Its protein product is CASSQASGLLNTQYF.

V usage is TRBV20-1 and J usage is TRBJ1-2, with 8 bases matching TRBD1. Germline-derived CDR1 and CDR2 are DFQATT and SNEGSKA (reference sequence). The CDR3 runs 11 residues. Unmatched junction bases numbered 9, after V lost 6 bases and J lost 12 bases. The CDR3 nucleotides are TGCAGTGCCCGGACAGGGCTCGGCCACACCTTC. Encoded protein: CSARTGLGHTF.

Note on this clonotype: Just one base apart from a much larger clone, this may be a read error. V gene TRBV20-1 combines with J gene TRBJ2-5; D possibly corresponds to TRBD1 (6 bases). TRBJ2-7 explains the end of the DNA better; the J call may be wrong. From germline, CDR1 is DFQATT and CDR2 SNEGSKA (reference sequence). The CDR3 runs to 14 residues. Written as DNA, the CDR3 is TGCAGTACTAGAGTGACAGGAGCCTTGGTCGAGCAGTACTTC. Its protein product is CSTRVTGALVEQYF.

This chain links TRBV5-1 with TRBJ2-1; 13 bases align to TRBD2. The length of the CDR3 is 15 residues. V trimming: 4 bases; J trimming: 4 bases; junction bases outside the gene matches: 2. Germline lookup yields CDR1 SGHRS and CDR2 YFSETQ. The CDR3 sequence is CASSGGLAGYNEQFF. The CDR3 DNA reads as TGCGCCAGCAGCGGGGGACTAGCGGGGTACAATGAGCAGTTCTTC.

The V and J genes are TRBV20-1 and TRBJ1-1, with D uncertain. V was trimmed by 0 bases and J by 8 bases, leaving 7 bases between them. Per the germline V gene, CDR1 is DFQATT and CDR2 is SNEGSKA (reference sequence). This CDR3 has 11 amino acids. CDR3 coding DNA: TGCAGTGCTAGAGATCGCCCCGAAGCTTTCTTT. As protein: CSARDRPEAFF.

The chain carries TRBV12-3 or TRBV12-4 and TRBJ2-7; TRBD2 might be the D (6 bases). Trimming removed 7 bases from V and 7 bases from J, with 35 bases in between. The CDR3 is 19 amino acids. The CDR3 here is CASTTTVLGGPLMYNEQYF. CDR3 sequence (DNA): TGTGCCAGCACCACAACAGTCCTGGGGGGACCCCTAATGTACAATGAGCAGTACTTC.

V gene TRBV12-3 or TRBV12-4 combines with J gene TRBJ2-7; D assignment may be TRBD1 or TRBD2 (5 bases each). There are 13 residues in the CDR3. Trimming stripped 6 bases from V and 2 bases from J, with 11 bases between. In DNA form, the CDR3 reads TGTGCCAGCAGGAGGGGCGGCCCCTACGAGCAGTACTTC. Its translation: CASRRGGPYEQYF.

DNA for the CDR3: TGTGCCAGCAGCTTAGAGGCGGGCCACTACAATGAGCAGTTCTTC. Residues: CASSLEAGHYNEQFF. J is TRBJ2-1 and V is TRBV7-9; the D gene is possibly TRBD2 (5 bases). This CDR3 contains 15 residues. Germline loops: CDR1 SEHNR, CDR2 FQNEAQ (reference sequence). V was pared by 1 base and J by 3 bases, with 10 bases between.

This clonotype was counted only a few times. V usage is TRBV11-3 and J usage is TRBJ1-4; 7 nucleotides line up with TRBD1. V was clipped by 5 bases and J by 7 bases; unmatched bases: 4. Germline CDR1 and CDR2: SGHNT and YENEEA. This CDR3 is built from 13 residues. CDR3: CASSRRQGEKLFF. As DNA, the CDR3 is TGTGCCAGCAGCCGCAGACAGGGTGAAAAACTGTTTTTT.

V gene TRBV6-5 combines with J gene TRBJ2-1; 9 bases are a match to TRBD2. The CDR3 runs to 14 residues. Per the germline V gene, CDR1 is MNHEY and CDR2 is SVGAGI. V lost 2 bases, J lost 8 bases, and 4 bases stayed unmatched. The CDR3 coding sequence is TGTGCCAGCAGTTACAGTAGCGGGGGTGATGAGCAGTTCTTC. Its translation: CASSYSSGGDEQFF.

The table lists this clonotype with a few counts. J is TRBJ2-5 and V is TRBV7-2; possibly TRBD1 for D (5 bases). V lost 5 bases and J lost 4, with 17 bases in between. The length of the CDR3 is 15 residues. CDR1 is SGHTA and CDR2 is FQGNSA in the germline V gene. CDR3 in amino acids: CASSLYIGVTETQYF. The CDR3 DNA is TGTGCCAGCAGCCTCTATATAGGGGTCACAGAGACCCAGTACTTC.

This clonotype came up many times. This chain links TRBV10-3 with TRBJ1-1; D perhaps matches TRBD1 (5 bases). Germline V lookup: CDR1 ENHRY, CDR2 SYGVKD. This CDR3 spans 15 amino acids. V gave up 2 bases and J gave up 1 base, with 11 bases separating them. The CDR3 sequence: CAISETGQRNTEAFF. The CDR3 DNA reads TGTGCCATCAGTGAGACGGGGCAAAGGAACACTGAAGCTTTCTTT.

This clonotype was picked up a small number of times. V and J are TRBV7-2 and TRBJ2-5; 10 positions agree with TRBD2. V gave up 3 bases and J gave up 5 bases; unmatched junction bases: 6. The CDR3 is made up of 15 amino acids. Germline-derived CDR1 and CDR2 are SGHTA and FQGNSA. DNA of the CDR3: TGTGCCAGCAGCTTCCAGCGGGGGGGCCGGGAGACCCAGTACTTC. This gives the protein CASSFQRGGRETQYF.

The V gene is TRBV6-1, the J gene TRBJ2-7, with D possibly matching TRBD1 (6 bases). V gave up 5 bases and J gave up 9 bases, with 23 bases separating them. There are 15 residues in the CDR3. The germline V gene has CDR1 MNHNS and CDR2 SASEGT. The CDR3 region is CASSTQGWVIIGQYF. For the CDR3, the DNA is TGTGCCAGCAGTACCCAGGGGTGGGTGATAATCGGGCAGTACTTC.

The CDR3 bases are TGTGCCAGCTCCCCGACGACTGACGGTACCTACGAGCAGTACTTC. Translation: CASSPTTDGTYEQYF. This sequence joins TRBV18 and TRBJ2-7, with D unresolved. The V gene's germline CDR1 is KGHSH and CDR2 LQKENI. The V and J ends lost 6 bases and 2 bases respectively, with 17 bases between them. The CDR3 is 15 residues long.

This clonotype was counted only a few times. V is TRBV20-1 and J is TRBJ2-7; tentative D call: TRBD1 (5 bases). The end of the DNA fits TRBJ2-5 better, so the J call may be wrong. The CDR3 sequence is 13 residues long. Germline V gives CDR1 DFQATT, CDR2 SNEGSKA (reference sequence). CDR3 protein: CSAILGVRETQYF. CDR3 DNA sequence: TGCAGTGCTATTCTAGGGGTTAGGGAGACCCAGTACTTC.

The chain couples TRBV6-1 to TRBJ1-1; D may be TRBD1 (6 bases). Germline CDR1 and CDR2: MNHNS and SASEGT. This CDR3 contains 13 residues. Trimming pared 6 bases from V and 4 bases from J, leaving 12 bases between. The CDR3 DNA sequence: TGTGCCAGCAGAGACCCCAGGGGCACTGAAGCTTTCTTT. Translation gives CASRDPRGTEAFF.

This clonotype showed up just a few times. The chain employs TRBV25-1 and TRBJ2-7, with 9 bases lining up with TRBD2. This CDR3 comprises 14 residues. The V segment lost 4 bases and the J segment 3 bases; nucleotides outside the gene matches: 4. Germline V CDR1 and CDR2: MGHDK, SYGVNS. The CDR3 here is CASSGDSGGYEQYF. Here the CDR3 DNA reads TGTGCCAGCAGTGGAGATAGCGGGGGCTACGAGCAGTACTTC.

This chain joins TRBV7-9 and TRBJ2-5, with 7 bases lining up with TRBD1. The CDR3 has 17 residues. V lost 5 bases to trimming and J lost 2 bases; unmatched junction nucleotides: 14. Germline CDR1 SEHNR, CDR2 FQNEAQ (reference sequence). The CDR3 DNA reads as TGTGCCAGCAGCCCAAAGCTTAGTTCCAGGGGGCAAGAGACCCAGTACTTC. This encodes CASSPKLSSRGQETQYF.

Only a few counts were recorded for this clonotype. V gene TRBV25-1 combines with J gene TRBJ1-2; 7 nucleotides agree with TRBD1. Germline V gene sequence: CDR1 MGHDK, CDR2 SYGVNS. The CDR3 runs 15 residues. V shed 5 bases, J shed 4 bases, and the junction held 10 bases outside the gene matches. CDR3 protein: CASSPLEGASYGYTF. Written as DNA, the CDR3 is TGTGCCAGCAGTCCCCTCGAGGGGGCCAGCTATGGCTACACCTTC.

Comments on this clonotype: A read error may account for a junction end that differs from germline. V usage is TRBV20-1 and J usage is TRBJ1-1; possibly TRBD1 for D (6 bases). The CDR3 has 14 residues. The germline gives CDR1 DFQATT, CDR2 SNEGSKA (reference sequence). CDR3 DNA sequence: TGCAGCGCTATATTCCAGACAGGAAACACTGAAGCTTTCTTT. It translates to CSAIFQTGNTEAFF.

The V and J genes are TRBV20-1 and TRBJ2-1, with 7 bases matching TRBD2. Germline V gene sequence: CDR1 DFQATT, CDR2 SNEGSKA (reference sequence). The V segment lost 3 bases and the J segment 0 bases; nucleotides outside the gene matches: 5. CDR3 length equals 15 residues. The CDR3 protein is CSASTSDLSYNEQFF. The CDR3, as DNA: TGCAGTGCTAGTACTAGCGACCTCTCCTACAATGAGCAGTTCTTC.

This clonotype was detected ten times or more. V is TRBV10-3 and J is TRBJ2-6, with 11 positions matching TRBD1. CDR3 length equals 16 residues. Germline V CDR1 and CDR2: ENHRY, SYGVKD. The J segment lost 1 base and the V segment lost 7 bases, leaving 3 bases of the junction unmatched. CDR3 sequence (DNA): TGTGCCATCAACCGGGACAGGGGGTCTGGGGCCAACGTCCTGACTTTC. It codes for CAINRDRGSGANVLTF.

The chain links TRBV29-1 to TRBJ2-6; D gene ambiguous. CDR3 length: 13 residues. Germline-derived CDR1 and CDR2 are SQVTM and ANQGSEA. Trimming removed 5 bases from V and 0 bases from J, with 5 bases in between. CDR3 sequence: CSVRASGANVLTF. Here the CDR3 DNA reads TGCAGCGTTCGCGCCTCTGGGGCCAACGTCCTGACTTTC.

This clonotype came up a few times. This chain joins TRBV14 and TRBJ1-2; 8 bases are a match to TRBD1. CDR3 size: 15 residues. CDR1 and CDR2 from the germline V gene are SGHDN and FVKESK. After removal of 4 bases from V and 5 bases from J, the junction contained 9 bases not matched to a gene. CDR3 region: CASSRIGTGNYGYTF. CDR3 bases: TGTGCCAGCAGCCGAATAGGGACAGGAAATTATGGCTACACCTTC.